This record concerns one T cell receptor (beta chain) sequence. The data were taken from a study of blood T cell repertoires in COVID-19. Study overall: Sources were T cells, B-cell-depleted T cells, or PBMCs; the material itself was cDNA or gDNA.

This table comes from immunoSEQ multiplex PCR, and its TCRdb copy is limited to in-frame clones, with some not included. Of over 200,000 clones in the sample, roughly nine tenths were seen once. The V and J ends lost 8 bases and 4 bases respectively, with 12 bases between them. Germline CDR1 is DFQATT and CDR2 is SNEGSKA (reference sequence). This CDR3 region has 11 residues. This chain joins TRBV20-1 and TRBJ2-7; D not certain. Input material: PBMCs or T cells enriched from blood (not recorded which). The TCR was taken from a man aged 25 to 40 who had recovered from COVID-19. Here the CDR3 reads CSRQDRYEQYF. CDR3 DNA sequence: TGCAGTCGCCAGGATCGTTACGAGCAGTACTTC.